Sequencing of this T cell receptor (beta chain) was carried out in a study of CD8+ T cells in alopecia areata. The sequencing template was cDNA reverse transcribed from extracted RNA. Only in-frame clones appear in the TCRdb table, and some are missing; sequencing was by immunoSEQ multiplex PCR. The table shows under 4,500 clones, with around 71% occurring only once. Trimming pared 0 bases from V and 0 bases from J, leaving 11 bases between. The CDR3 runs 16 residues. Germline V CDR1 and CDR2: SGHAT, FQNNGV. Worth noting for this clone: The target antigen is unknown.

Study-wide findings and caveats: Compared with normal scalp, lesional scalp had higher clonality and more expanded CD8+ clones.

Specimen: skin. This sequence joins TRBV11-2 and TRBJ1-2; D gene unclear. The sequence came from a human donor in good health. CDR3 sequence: CASSLDPTLTNYGYTF. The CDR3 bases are TGTGCCAGCAGCTTAGACCCGACACTTACTAACTATGGCTACACCTTC. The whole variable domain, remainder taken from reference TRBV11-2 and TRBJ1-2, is EAGVAQSPRYKIIEKRQSVAFWCNPISGHATLYWYQQILGQGPKLLIQFQNNGVVDDSQLPKDRFSAERLKGVDSTLKIQPAKLEDSAVYLCASSLDPTLTNYGYTFGSGTRLTVV.